What follows are 19 T cell receptor beta chains derived from one specimen sequenced in a study of cytomegalovirus exposure and HLA in healthy donors. PCR used 60 Vbeta primers and 13 Jbeta primers. The repertoire was sequenced with immunoSEQ multiplex PCR; TCRdb's copy has only in-frame clones and lacks some. Altogether under 200,000 clones are present, about four fifths being singletons, with the ten largest covering less than 2%. The sequencing sample was made of PBMCs. The receptor set was obtained from a male donor in good health and CMV-seronegative.

The rearrangement uses TRBV18 and TRBJ1-5, with TRBD1 identical over 8 bases. The CDR3 runs to 17 residues. Germline trimming cut 3 bases from V and 0 bases from J; bases unmatched to any gene: 7. Germline values: CDR1 KGHSH, CDR2 LQKENI. The CDR3 nucleotides are TGTGCCAGCTCACCGGGGACAGGCGATTATAGCAATCAGCCCCAGCATTTT. This gives the protein CASSPGTGDYSNQPQHF.

The rearrangement links TRBV15 to TRBJ2-5, with 7 bases aligning to TRBD2. The germline V gene encodes CDR1 LNHNV and CDR2 YYDKDF (reference sequence). Trimming took 3 bases from V and 3 from J; bases not matched to a gene: 4. The CDR3 is 14 residues long. CDR3 sequence: CATSRTSSEETQYF. CDR3 DNA sequence: TGTGCCACCAGCAGGACTAGCTCTGAAGAGACCCAGTACTTC.

The rearrangement uses TRBV30 and TRBJ2-2; D not resolved. The CDR3 is 12 amino acids. Germline CDR1 GTSNPN, CDR2 SVGIG (reference sequence). Trimming left V 4 bases short and J 5 bases short, with 8 bases between. The CDR3 nucleotides are TGTGCCTGGACCCCCGGTACCGGGGAGCTGTTTTTT. Translation gives CAWTPGTGELFF.

The V and J genes are TRBV2 and TRBJ1-2; D perhaps matches TRBD1 (6 bases). This CDR3 region has 14 residues. Germline-derived CDR1 and CDR2 are SNHLY and FYNNEI. Deletions cut 5 bases from V and 3 bases from J, with 13 bases between. The CDR3 nucleotides are TGTGCCAGCAGTTTCGACAGGTATCACTATGGCTACACCTTC. It yields the protein CASSFDRYHYGYTF.

This clone was counted between two and nine times. The chain links TRBV5-4 to TRBJ2-2; TRBD2 is a possible D gene (5 bases). This CDR3 region has 19 residues. Germline assignment: CDR1 SGHNT and CDR2 YYREEE (reference sequence). Trimming took off 0 bases at V and 4 bases at J, with 22 bases between the two ends. The CDR3, as DNA: TGTGCCAGCAGCTTGGTCGCGGGTCTAGCCCCTCCGGGCACCGGGGAGCTGTTTTTT. Its translation is CASSLVAGLAPPGTGELFF.

The rearrangement joins TRBV5-5 to TRBJ2-5, with a weak D call TRBD2 (6 bases). The CDR3 is made up of 13 amino acids. CDR1 and CDR2 from the germline V gene are SGHKS and YYEKEE (reference sequence). V dropped 6 bases and J dropped 11 bases, with 20 bases sitting between them. CDR3 coding DNA: TGTGCCAGCACCACTGGTGGGGAGGCCGCTCAGTACTTC. It specifies CASTTGGEAAQYF.

The chain recombines TRBV4-2 with TRBJ1-1, with a weak D call TRBD1 (6 bases). Trimming removed 4 bases at V and 1 base at J, with 13 bases between. CDR3 length equals 15 residues. CDR1 and CDR2 from the germline V gene are LGHNA and YNFKEQ. CDR3 bases: TGTGCCAGCAGCCGAAGCCCGGGACAGAACACTGAAGCTTTCTTT. This translates into CASSRSPGQNTEAFF.

The count of this clone is one. The rearrangement joins TRBV18 to TRBJ2-2; D not certain. Deletions cut 8 bases from V and 2 bases from J, with 6 bases between. The CDR3 runs 12 residues. The germline V gene has CDR1 KGHSH and CDR2 LQKENI. This CDR3 is CASAYNTGELFF. For the CDR3, the DNA is TGTGCCAGCGCCTATAACACCGGGGAGCTGTTTTTT. Together with reference TRBV18 and TRBJ2-2, the CDR3 gives the full variable domain: NAGVMQNPRHLVRRRGQEARLRCSPMKGHSHVYWYRQLPEEGLKFMVYLQKENIIDESGMPKERFSAEFPKEGPSILRIQQVVRGDSAAYFCASAYNTGELFFGEGSRLTVL.

The rearrangement joins TRBV2 to TRBJ2-3, with D perhaps TRBD2 (6 bases). The V end lost 3 bases, the J end lost 10 bases, and 11 bases lay between the germline ends. The CDR3 covers 12 residues. Looked up from germline, CDR1 is SNHLY and CDR2 is FYNNEI. The CDR3 DNA follows: TGTGCCAGCAGTGATTCGGGGGATGCGCAGTATTTT. The encoded protein is CASSDSGDAQYF.

This clone was seen a single time. This chain joins TRBV28 and TRBJ1-2; D gene ambiguous. From germline, CDR1 is MDHEN and CDR2 SYDVKM. The CDR3 is made up of 14 amino acids. Trimming left V 6 bases short and J 0 bases short, with 11 bases between. The CDR3 nucleotides read TGTGCCAGCAGAGCGCCGGGGTCTAACTATGGCTACACCTTC. Translating gives CASRAPGSNYGYTF.

This chain uses TRBV5-6 with TRBJ2-1; the D gene is possibly TRBD2 (6 bases). Trimming shortened V by 1 base and J by 10 bases, and 12 bases separated the two germline ends. The CDR3 contains 13 residues. Germline CDR1 and CDR2: SGHDT and YYEEEE. CDR3 loop: CASSLPAAGEQFF. The DNA for the CDR3 is TGTGCCAGCAGCTTGCCGGCGGCGGGGGAGCAGTTCTTC.

The rearrangement links TRBV7-3 to TRBJ1-4; D remains unclear. CDR3 size: 15 residues. Germline V gene data show CDR1 as SGHTA and CDR2 as FQGTGA. V was trimmed by 4 bases and J by 8 bases, leaving 17 bases between them. CDR3 nucleotide sequence: TGTGCCAGCAGCTCCGGGCCGAGCAGCGGCGAAAAACTGTTTTTT. Protein sequence: CASSSGPSSGEKLFF.

This chain links TRBV18 with TRBJ2-7; 9 bases are shared with TRBD2. Germline V gene data show CDR1 as KGHSH and CDR2 as LQKENI. The CDR3 contains 15 residues. With 3 bases clipped from V and 1 base from J, the junction kept 4 bases outside the gene matches. The CDR3 region has the DNA TGTGCCAGCTCACCCCTAGCGGGACAGTCCTACGAGCAGTACTTC. It yields the protein CASSPLAGQSYEQYF.

Concerning this clone itself: The same CDR3 is also encoded by other DNA sequences in this sample. The CDR3 DNA is TGTGCCAGCCAAGGGACTAGCGGAGTCGAGCAGTACTTC. Encoded protein: CASQGTSGVEQYF. This rearrangement joins TRBV9 to TRBJ2-7; 11 nucleotides line up with TRBD2. V dropped 7 bases and J dropped 6; count of bases not matched to a gene: 6. Looked up from germline, CDR1 is SGDLS and CDR2 is YYNGEE. The CDR3 is made up of 13 amino acids.

The chain has TRBV7-9 and TRBJ2-7; maybe TRBD2 (6 bases). Germline CDR1 and CDR2: SEHNR and FQNEAQ (reference sequence). V was shortened by 6 bases and J by 2 bases, with 23 bases between the two germline ends. The length of the CDR3 is 17 residues. CDR3 sequence reads: CASRGPRDLPLPYEQYF. CDR3 DNA: TGTGCCAGCAGGGGACCCCGGGACTTACCCCTTCCCTACGAGCAGTACTTC.

The rearrangement joins TRBV10-3 to TRBJ2-3, with D maybe TRBD1 (9 bases). Trimming removed 3 bases at V and 3 bases at J, with 13 bases between. The CDR3 is 15 residues long. CDR1 and CDR2 (germline): ENHRY, SYGVKD. The CDR3 loop reads CAISDSGTGTDTQYF. Here the CDR3 DNA reads TGTGCCATCAGTGATAGCGGGACAGGGACAGATACGCAGTATTTT.

This chain uses TRBV14 with TRBJ2-1; 13 bases are a match to TRBD2. This CDR3 spans 16 amino acids. Germline CDR1 and CDR2: SGHDN and FVKESK. After removal of 4 bases from V and 7 bases from J, the junction contained 7 bases not matched to a gene. DNA of the CDR3: TGTGCCAGCAGCCGGATTGGACTAGCGGGAGTAAATGAGCAGTTCTTC. Translated, it gives CASSRIGLAGVNEQFF.

This clone was observed a single time. The rearrangement joins TRBV11-2 to TRBJ2-7; 9 positions match TRBD1. J gave up 2 bases and V 1 base, and 6 bases lay outside the gene matches. The germline V gene has CDR1 SGHAT and CDR2 FQNNGV. This CDR3 has 16 residues. The CDR3 DNA follows: TGTGCCAGCAGCTTAGGGCCCGGGACAGGGACCTACGAGCAGTACTTC. As protein: CASSLGPGTGTYEQYF.

V usage is TRBV7-6 and J usage is TRBJ1-2, with D possibly being TRBD1 (6 bases). Trimming shortened V by 5 bases and J by 0 bases, and 19 bases separated the two germline ends. This CDR3 has 17 amino acids. From germline, CDR1 is SGHVS and CDR2 FNYEAQ. In nucleotides, the CDR3 is TGTGCCAGCAGCCCAGAGACTGGGGGACACCCTAACTATGGCTACACCTTC. Protein product: CASSPETGGHPNYGYTF.